Listed here are 25 T cell receptor beta chains from one sample, sequenced in a study of beta chain features in type 1 diabetes. Expressed TCRB transcripts were sequenced after all isolated RNA was converted to cDNA. Assay: immunoSEQ multiplex PCR; the TCRdb copy retains only in-frame clones and omits some. The data show about 230,000 clones, roughly 9.6% seen once. The specimen was naive CD4+ T cells from blood. Source of these receptors: a woman aged 18-29 years in good health.

The rearrangement joins TRBV5-1 to TRBJ2-3; tentative D call: TRBD1 (6 bases). In germline, CDR1 is SGHRS, CDR2 YFSETQ. The CDR3 is made up of 15 amino acids. Trimming pared 0 bases from V and 5 bases from J, leaving 13 bases between. The CDR3 spells CASSLAGAALDTQYF. In DNA form, the CDR3 reads TGCGCCAGCAGCTTGGCAGGGGCCGCCCTAGATACGCAGTATTTT.

This clone has at least ten counts. J is TRBJ2-3 and V is TRBV13; TRBD2 aligns across 8 bases. Germline values: CDR1 PRHDT, CDR2 FYEKMQ (reference sequence). This CDR3 comprises 14 residues. The J segment lost 1 base and the V segment lost 5 bases, leaving 2 bases of the junction unmatched. The CDR3 loop reads CASSQTSGTDTQYF. The CDR3 DNA sequence: TGTGCCAGCAGCCAGACTAGCGGCACAGATACGCAGTATTTT.

This clone was seen a few times. The chain has TRBV9 and TRBJ1-1; D call uncertain. Germline V gene data show CDR1 as SGDLS and CDR2 as YYNGEE. The V end lost 0 bases, the J end lost 1 base, and 4 bases lay between the germline ends. The CDR3 totals 13 residues. The DNA for the CDR3 is TGTGCCAGCAGCGTAGGGCCGAACACTGAAGCTTTCTTT. Its protein product is CASSVGPNTEAFF.

The chain uses TRBV28 and TRBJ1-6; no reliable D call. The germline V and J ends were trimmed by 7 bases and 13 bases, with 17 bases remaining between them. In germline, CDR1 is MDHEN, CDR2 SYDVKM. This CDR3 contains 13 residues. The CDR3 bases are TGTGCCAGCACCCTACGACCGGGATACCCCCTCCACTTT. This translates into CASTLRPGYPLHF.

The rearrangement joins TRBV7-2 to TRBJ1-3, with D tentatively TRBD1 (5 bases). Germline lookup yields CDR1 SGHTA and CDR2 FQGNSA. The CDR3 contains 15 residues. The germline V and J ends were trimmed by 0 bases and 2 bases, with 8 bases remaining between them. The CDR3 loop is CASSLAGTTGNTIYF. CDR3 sequence (DNA): TGTGCCAGCAGCTTAGCCGGGACTACTGGAAACACCATATATTTT.

This clone showed up just a few times. The rearrangement joins TRBV10-3 to TRBJ2-2, with D possibly TRBD2 on 6 matching bases. The CDR3 covers 17 residues. Germline loops: CDR1 ENHRY, CDR2 SYGVKD. The ends were cut back, 2 bases at V and 3 bases at J, with 16 bases in the middle. CDR3 protein: CAISEPPEGDDTGELFF. The CDR3 nucleotides read TGTGCCATCAGTGAGCCCCCGGAGGGAGACGACACCGGGGAGCTGTTTTTT.

The rearrangement links TRBV4-1 to TRBJ2-5; 7 bases fit TRBD1. The J call is doubtful: the DNA matches TRBJ2-7 better. The germline gives CDR1 MGHRA, CDR2 YSYEKL. The CDR3 loop spans 14 amino acids. CDR3 region: CASRWDSLSYEQYF. The CDR3 region has the DNA TGCGCCAGCAGATGGGACAGTCTCTCCTACGAGCAGTACTTC.

The chain has TRBV29-1 and TRBJ1-2; possible D gene TRBD1, 5 bases. This CDR3 is 14 amino acids long. V dropped 0 bases and J dropped 5 bases, with 13 bases sitting between them. Germline assignment: CDR1 SQVTM and CDR2 ANQGSEA. CDR3 region: CSVEDVRGKYGYTF. CDR3 coding DNA: TGCAGCGTTGAAGACGTTAGGGGTAAATATGGCTACACCTTC.

There are a few counts of this clone. This chain connects TRBV7-6 to TRBJ1-2, with TRBD1 matching 8 bases. Unmatched junction bases numbered 11, after V lost 1 base and J lost 1 base. The CDR3 consists of 18 residues. The V gene's germline CDR1 is SGHVS and CDR2 FNYEAQ. The CDR3 region is CASSLETGAFPFNYGYTF. DNA of the CDR3: TGTGCCAGCAGCTTAGAGACAGGGGCCTTCCCCTTTAACTATGGCTACACCTTC.

The chain employs TRBV30 and TRBJ2-7; 10 nucleotides agree with TRBD2. Germline loops: CDR1 GTSNPN, CDR2 SVGIG (reference sequence). Germline trimming cut 5 bases from V and 0 bases from J; bases unmatched to any gene: 1. The CDR3 totals 13 residues. The CDR3 here is CAWRTSGSYEQYF. The DNA of the CDR3 is TGTGCCTGGCGGACTAGCGGCTCCTACGAGCAGTACTTC.

The genes are TRBV30 and TRBJ2-7; unclear D gene. Between the trimmed V and J ends, which lost 0 bases and 3 bases, there was a span of 12 bases. CDR3 length: 14 amino acids. The germline V gene has CDR1 GTSNPN and CDR2 SVGIG (reference sequence). The CDR3 protein is CAWSVSRGYYEQYF. DNA for the CDR3: TGTGCCTGGAGTGTCTCGAGAGGCTACTACGAGCAGTACTTC.

This clone was counted a few times. The chain combines TRBV19 with TRBJ2-5; no clear D. V gave up 6 bases and J gave up 5 bases, with 10 bases separating them. Germline V gene sequence: CDR1 LNHDA, CDR2 SQIVND (reference sequence). This CDR3 comprises 12 residues. The CDR3 reads CASRSAMETQYF. The DNA of the CDR3 is TGTGCCAGTAGATCCGCGATGGAGACCCAGTACTTC.

In its sample, this clone was seen a few times. V is TRBV15 and J is TRBJ2-7, with a weak D call TRBD2 (6 bases). This CDR3 comprises 14 residues. Looked up from germline, CDR1 is LNHNV and CDR2 is YYDKDF (reference sequence). V was clipped by 5 bases and J by 1 base, with 12 bases between them. The CDR3 loop is CATSSPRGSYEQYF. DNA for the CDR3: TGTGCCACCAGCTCTCCCCGGGGGTCCTACGAGCAGTACTTC.

In its sample, this clone was seen a few times. This sequence joins TRBV29-1 and TRBJ1-1; D perhaps matches TRBD1 (5 bases). From germline, CDR1 is SQVTM and CDR2 ANQGSEA. V lost 3 bases, J lost 0 bases, and 8 bases lay in between. The CDR3 is 13 residues long. The CDR3 region has the DNA TGCAGCGTTGATTCGACAGTGAACACTGAAGCTTTCTTT. Its protein product is CSVDSTVNTEAFF. The entire variable domain, with the rest obtained from reference TRBV29-1 and TRBJ1-1, is as follows: SAVISQKPSRDICQRGTSLTIQCQVDSQVTMMFWYRQQPGQSLTLIATANQGSEATYESGFVIDKFPISRPNLTFSTLTVSNMSPEDSSIYLCSVDSTVNTEAFFGQGTRLTVV.

This clone turned up a few times. This chain joins TRBV10-3 and TRBJ1-2; D is possibly TRBD1 (6 bases). This CDR3 contains 15 residues. CDR1 is ENHRY, CDR2 SYGVKD, per germline. Trimming pared 4 bases from V and 0 bases from J, leaving 12 bases between. The CDR3 DNA sequence: TGTGCCATCAGTGTCAGCAGGGGAGCTAACTATGGCTACACCTTC. This encodes CAISVSRGANYGYTF.

In this sample, this clone turned up a few times. This chain joins TRBV6-4 and TRBJ1-2; D not certain. V lost 0 bases and J 8 bases, leaving 7 bases between the germline ends. The germline V gene encodes CDR1 MRHNA and CDR2 SNTAGT. The CDR3 totals 12 residues. Written as DNA, the CDR3 is TGTGCCAGCAGTGACTCGGGTAGCGGCTACACCTTC. Its translation is CASSDSGSGYTF.

This chain joins TRBV5-1 and TRBJ2-7; 8 bases match TRBD2. CDR3 size: 15 residues. The trim removed 0 bases at V and 4 bases at J, leaving 6 bases unmatched. The germline gives CDR1 SGHRS, CDR2 YFSETQ. In DNA, the CDR3 is TGCGCCAGCAGCTTGGGAGCTAGCGGGTTGTACGAGCAGTACTTC. As protein: CASSLGASGLYEQYF. The entire variable domain, with the rest obtained from reference TRBV5-1 and TRBJ2-7, is as follows: KAGVTQTPRYLIKTRGQQVTLSCSPISGHRSVSWYQQTPGQGLQFLFEYFSETQRNKGNFPGRFSGRQFSNSRSEMNVSTLELGDSALYLCASSLGASGLYEQYFGPGTRLTVT.

This clone has more than one count but fewer than ten. The gene calls are TRBV18 and TRBJ2-1, with TRBD2 as a possible D gene (5 bases). Trimming left V 0 bases short and J 8 bases short, with 8 bases between. The germline gives CDR1 KGHSH, CDR2 LQKENI. The CDR3 spans 13 residues. The CDR3 here is CASSPPGSDEQFF. As DNA, the CDR3 is TGTGCCAGCTCACCACCAGGGAGTGATGAGCAGTTCTTC.

The J gene is TRBJ1-1, the V gene TRBV6-5; no reliable D call. Germline V gene sequence: CDR1 MNHEY, CDR2 SVGAGI. V was cut by 5 bases and J by 0 bases, with 10 bases left in between. The CDR3 consists of 14 residues. CDR3 residues: CASSNRDMNTEAFF. CDR3 nucleotide sequence: TGTGCCAGCAGTAACAGAGATATGAACACTGAAGCTTTCTTT.

This clone appeared a few times. The gene calls are TRBV18 and TRBJ1-1; 11 positions match TRBD1. Germline assignment: CDR1 KGHSH and CDR2 LQKENI. CDR3 length equals 17 residues. Losses at the gene ends were 1 base for V and 1 base for J; bases not matched to a gene: 5. The CDR3 region has the DNA TGTGCCAGCTCACCACTCGGGACAGGGGGATCGAACACTGAAGCTTTCTTT. It codes for CASSPLGTGGSNTEAFF.

V and J are TRBV30 and TRBJ1-1, with D possibly being TRBD1 (5 bases). CDR1 is GTSNPN, CDR2 SVGIG, per germline (reference sequence). This CDR3 is 13 amino acids long. Trimming left V 4 bases short and J 1 base short, with 10 bases between. The CDR3 nucleotides read TGTGCCTGGATCGGAGACAGGAACACTGAAGCTTTCTTT. Its translation: CAWIGDRNTEAFF.

V and J are TRBV29-1 and TRBJ2-7; 7 bases match TRBD1. This CDR3 comprises 13 residues. Trimming removed 6 bases from V and 2 bases from J; junction bases left unmatched: 7. Germline CDR1 SQVTM, CDR2 ANQGSEA. This CDR3 reads CSVRGTVTYEQYF. The CDR3 nucleotides are TGCAGCGTGCGTGGGACAGTAACCTACGAGCAGTACTTC.

The chain couples TRBV6-5 to TRBJ1-1, with TRBD1 matching over 7 bases. Germline CDR1 and CDR2: MNHEY and SVGAGI. CDR3 length: 14 amino acids. V shed 5 bases, J shed 8 bases, and the junction held 11 bases outside the gene matches. CDR3: CASSRKGQPLEAFF. CDR3 in DNA: TGTGCCAGCAGTCGAAAGGGACAGCCGTTAGAAGCTTTCTTT.

The V gene is TRBV5-6, the J gene TRBJ2-6; D might be TRBD2 (6 bases). The germline CDR1 and CDR2 sequences are SGHDT and YYEEEE. Trimming took 2 bases from V and 4 from J, leaving 10 bases between them. CDR3 length: 15 residues. CDR3 amino acids: CASSFWGVGANVLTF. The CDR3 region has the DNA TGTGCCAGCAGCTTTTGGGGGGTCGGGGCCAACGTCCTGACTTTC.

This rearrangement joins TRBV9 to TRBJ2-1; TRBD2 might be the D (7 bases). Germline values: CDR1 SGDLS, CDR2 YYNGEE. The CDR3 runs to 16 residues. Trimming shortened V by 0 bases and J by 8 bases, and 18 bases separated the two germline ends. CDR3 in DNA: TGTGCCAGCAGCGTAGCGGGGGGCCCCCATACTCATGAGCAGTTCTTC. Protein sequence: CASSVAGGPHTHEQFF. Full variable domain (outside the CDR3, taken from reference TRBV9 and TRBJ2-1): DSGVTQTPKHLITATGQRVTLRCSPRSGDLSVYWYQQSLDQGLQFLIQYYNGEERAKGNILERFSAQQFPDLHSELNLSSLELGDSALYFCASSVAGGPHTHEQFFGPGTRLTVL.